A selection of T cell receptor beta chains follows, all from one sample in a study of blood T cell repertoires in COVID-19. Clones were read by immunoSEQ multiplex PCR, and TCRdb kept only the in-frame ones, dropping some. Seen here are 130,000 to 150,000 clones, more than 75% observed once, and the top ten hold about 5.7%. Material for sequencing was peripheral blood. The receptors here all came from a man at least 80 years old with acute or convalescent COVID-19. Both conserved end residues are part of each CDR3. A D gene is named only where the DNA matches it firmly. Size tells how often a clone was seen (once, few, many) or the class of an expanded clone, and some rows leave it out.

J gene	D gene	V gene	clone size	CDR3 DNA	CDR3 protein
TRBJ1-2	TRBD1	TRBV12-3/TRBV12-4	-	TGTGCCAGCAGGGGACAGGGGGCATCTGGCTACACCTTC	CASRGQGASGYTF
TRBJ2-1	-	TRBV23-1	-	TGCGCCAGCAGTCAATTTTGGGGGCATGAGCAGTTCTTC	CASSQFWGHEQFF
TRBJ1-5	-	TRBV24-1	-	TGTGCCACCAGTGACACTCTAAATCAGCCCCAGCATTTT	CATSDTLNQPQHF
TRBJ2-1	TRBD2	TRBV2	-	TGTGCCAGCAGAACTAGCGGGGATTACAATGAGCAGTTCTTC	CASRTSGDYNEQFF
TRBJ1-1	-	TRBV7-2	-	TGTGCCAGCAGCTTGGCAGGGTTCACTGAAGCTTTCTTT	CASSLAGFTEAFF
TRBJ1-3	-	TRBV19	-	TGTGCCAGTAGTCGCCAGGGGCAATCTGGAAACACCATATATTTT	CASSRQGQSGNTIYF
TRBJ2-7	TRBD1	TRBV10-3	-	TGTGCCATCGGGGACAGGGGGCGCTACGAGCAGTACTTC	CAIGDRGRYEQYF
TRBJ2-1	TRBD1	TRBV29-1	-	TGCAGCGTTAACAGGGGTAATGAGCAGTTCTTC	CSVNRGNEQFF
TRBJ2-7	-	TRBV5-1	-	TGCGCCAGCAGCTTGGAACAGGCCTCCTACGAGCAGTACTTC	CASSLEQASYEQYF
TRBJ2-7	-	TRBV24-1	-	TGTGCCACCAGTGATTTGCATGGTGACAATCCCTACGAGCAGTACTTC	CATSDLHGDNPYEQYF
TRBJ2-1	TRBD2	TRBV10-3	-	TGTGCCATCAGTGACGGGACTAGCGGGCGACACAATGAGCAGTTCTTC	CAISDGTSGRHNEQFF
TRBJ2-5	TRBD1	TRBV5-8	-	TGTGCCAGCAGCTTGGGGAGCAGGGGGCGCGAAGAGACCCAGTACTTC	CASSLGSRGREETQYF
TRBJ2-7	TRBD1	TRBV12-3/TRBV12-4	-	TGTGCCAGCAGTGGGGACAGCGTCTACGAGCAGTACTTC	CASSGDSVYEQYF
TRBJ1-6	-	TRBV3-1/TRBV3-2	-	TGTGCCAGCACACCTCGGGGGTACAATTCACCCCTCCACTTT	CASTPRGYNSPLHF
TRBJ2-6	-	TRBV6-7	-	TGTGCCAGCAGTTACGGCGGAAGCTCTGGGGCCAACGTCCTGACTTTC	CASSYGGSSGANVLTF
TRBJ1-2	-	TRBV4-1	-	TGCGCCAGCAGCCCCGAGGTGGGGGCGAGCACCTTC	CASSPEVGASTF
TRBJ2-2	-	TRBV19	-	TGTGCCAGTATAAGAGACAACAGCTACACCGGGGAGCTGTTTTTT	CASIRDNSYTGELFF
TRBJ2-4	TRBD1	TRBV6-5	-	TGTGCCAGCAGTACCGGGACAGGGCGGTCCATTCAGTACTTC	CASSTGTGRSIQYF
TRBJ1-2	TRBD1	TRBV6-5	-	TGTGCCAGCAGTTACGCCGGGACAGCTTATGGCTACACCTTC	CASSYAGTAYGYTF
TRBJ2-1	TRBD1	TRBV6-5	-	TGTGCCAGCAGTAAGACAGGGGCCTACAATGAGCAGTTCTTC	CASSKTGAYNEQFF
TRBJ1-5	-	TRBV7-2	-	TGTGCCAGCAGCCAGGTCAGGGGCCGCCTAAATCAGCCCCAGCATTTT	CASSQVRGRLNQPQHF
TRBJ1-1	-	TRBV10-3	-	TGTGCCATCAGGGGCCCCGCGGGGGACACTGAAGCTTTCTTT	CAIRGPAGDTEAFF
TRBJ1-2	-	TRBV2	-	TGTGCCAGCAGCCCGCGGGTGCCTCACTATGGCTACACCTTC	CASSPRVPHYGYTF
TRBJ2-7	-	TRBV18	-	TGTGCCAGCTCACCAGGGGTGCCGACCGCGCGGGACGAGCAGTACTTC	CASSPGVPTARDEQYF
TRBJ2-1	TRBD2	TRBV29-1	-	TGCAGCGTTGGAGAGGGTAGCGGGAGTCCCTACAATGAGCAGTTCTTC	CSVGEGSGSPYNEQFF
TRBJ1-6	-	TRBV21-1	once	TGTGCCAGCAGCAAAGGAGGGGGACCCTATAATTCACCCCTCCACTTT	CASSKGGGPYNSPLHF
TRBJ2-1	-	TRBV29-1	few	TGCAGCGTTGATGACGACACCTACTCCTACAATGAGCAGTTCTTC	CSVDDDTYSYNEQFF
TRBJ1-4	-	TRBV10-3	-	TGTGCCTCCGCAGAAAGCGGGACGGCTAATGAAAAACTGTTTTTT	CASAESGTANEKLFF
TRBJ2-1	-	TRBV12-3/TRBV12-4	-	TGTGCCAGCACTGAGGGCCCCTACAATGAGCAGTTCTTC	CASTEGPYNEQFF